This TCR beta chain was retrieved from a study of control samples from healthy donors and cancer patients. This CDR3 is built from 14 residues. The germline gives CDR1 LGHDT, CDR2 YNNKEL (reference sequence). V lost 0 bases and J 8 bases, leaving 13 bases between the germline ends. This clone has a handful of counts. The assay was immunoSEQ multiplex PCR, and TCRdb's table has in-frame clones only and misses some. The sample has 50,000 to 70,000 clones; roughly 90% are singletons. The rearrangement links TRBV3-1 (or the pseudogene TRBV3-2) to TRBJ1-2; the D is unclear. This clonotype was obtained from a man aged 45-65 years in good health. What was sequenced was blood. The CDR3 sequence is CASSQDPRDRGYTF. For the CDR3, the DNA is TGTGCCAGCAGCCAAGATCCCCGGGATCGGGGCTACACCTTC.